One T cell receptor (beta chain) is described in this entry. Each diagnosis was grounded in clinical symptoms, serum thyroxine and TRAb, thyroid ultrasound, and orbital computed tomography. V was pared by 6 bases and J by 2 bases, with 5 bases of the junction left unmatched. This CDR3 is built from 15 residues. Germline CDR1 is MNHNS and CDR2 is SASEGT. Amplification yielded TCR beta CDR3 regions, with RNA transcripts as the source. Carried out on the TCR CDR3, a first-round RT-PCR used the HTBI primer set. Each CDR3 protein gets one entry after TCRdb re-called the multiplex PCR reads with MiXCR. The sample holds 730,000 or so distinct CDR3 sequences; about 17% are singletons and the top ten take over 15%. The data belong to a study of T cells in Graves' hyperthyroidism and ophthalmopathy.

The sample taken for sequencing was blood. The TCR comes from a woman in her 50s with Graves' hyperthyroidism that later progressed to Graves' ophthalmopathy. This chain links TRBV6-1 with TRBJ1-5; TRBD1 matches 9 bases. CDR3 sequence: CASRLDRGGNQPQHF. In DNA, the CDR3 is TGTGCCAGCAGGCTGGACAGGGGTGGCAATCAGCCCCAGCATTTT.